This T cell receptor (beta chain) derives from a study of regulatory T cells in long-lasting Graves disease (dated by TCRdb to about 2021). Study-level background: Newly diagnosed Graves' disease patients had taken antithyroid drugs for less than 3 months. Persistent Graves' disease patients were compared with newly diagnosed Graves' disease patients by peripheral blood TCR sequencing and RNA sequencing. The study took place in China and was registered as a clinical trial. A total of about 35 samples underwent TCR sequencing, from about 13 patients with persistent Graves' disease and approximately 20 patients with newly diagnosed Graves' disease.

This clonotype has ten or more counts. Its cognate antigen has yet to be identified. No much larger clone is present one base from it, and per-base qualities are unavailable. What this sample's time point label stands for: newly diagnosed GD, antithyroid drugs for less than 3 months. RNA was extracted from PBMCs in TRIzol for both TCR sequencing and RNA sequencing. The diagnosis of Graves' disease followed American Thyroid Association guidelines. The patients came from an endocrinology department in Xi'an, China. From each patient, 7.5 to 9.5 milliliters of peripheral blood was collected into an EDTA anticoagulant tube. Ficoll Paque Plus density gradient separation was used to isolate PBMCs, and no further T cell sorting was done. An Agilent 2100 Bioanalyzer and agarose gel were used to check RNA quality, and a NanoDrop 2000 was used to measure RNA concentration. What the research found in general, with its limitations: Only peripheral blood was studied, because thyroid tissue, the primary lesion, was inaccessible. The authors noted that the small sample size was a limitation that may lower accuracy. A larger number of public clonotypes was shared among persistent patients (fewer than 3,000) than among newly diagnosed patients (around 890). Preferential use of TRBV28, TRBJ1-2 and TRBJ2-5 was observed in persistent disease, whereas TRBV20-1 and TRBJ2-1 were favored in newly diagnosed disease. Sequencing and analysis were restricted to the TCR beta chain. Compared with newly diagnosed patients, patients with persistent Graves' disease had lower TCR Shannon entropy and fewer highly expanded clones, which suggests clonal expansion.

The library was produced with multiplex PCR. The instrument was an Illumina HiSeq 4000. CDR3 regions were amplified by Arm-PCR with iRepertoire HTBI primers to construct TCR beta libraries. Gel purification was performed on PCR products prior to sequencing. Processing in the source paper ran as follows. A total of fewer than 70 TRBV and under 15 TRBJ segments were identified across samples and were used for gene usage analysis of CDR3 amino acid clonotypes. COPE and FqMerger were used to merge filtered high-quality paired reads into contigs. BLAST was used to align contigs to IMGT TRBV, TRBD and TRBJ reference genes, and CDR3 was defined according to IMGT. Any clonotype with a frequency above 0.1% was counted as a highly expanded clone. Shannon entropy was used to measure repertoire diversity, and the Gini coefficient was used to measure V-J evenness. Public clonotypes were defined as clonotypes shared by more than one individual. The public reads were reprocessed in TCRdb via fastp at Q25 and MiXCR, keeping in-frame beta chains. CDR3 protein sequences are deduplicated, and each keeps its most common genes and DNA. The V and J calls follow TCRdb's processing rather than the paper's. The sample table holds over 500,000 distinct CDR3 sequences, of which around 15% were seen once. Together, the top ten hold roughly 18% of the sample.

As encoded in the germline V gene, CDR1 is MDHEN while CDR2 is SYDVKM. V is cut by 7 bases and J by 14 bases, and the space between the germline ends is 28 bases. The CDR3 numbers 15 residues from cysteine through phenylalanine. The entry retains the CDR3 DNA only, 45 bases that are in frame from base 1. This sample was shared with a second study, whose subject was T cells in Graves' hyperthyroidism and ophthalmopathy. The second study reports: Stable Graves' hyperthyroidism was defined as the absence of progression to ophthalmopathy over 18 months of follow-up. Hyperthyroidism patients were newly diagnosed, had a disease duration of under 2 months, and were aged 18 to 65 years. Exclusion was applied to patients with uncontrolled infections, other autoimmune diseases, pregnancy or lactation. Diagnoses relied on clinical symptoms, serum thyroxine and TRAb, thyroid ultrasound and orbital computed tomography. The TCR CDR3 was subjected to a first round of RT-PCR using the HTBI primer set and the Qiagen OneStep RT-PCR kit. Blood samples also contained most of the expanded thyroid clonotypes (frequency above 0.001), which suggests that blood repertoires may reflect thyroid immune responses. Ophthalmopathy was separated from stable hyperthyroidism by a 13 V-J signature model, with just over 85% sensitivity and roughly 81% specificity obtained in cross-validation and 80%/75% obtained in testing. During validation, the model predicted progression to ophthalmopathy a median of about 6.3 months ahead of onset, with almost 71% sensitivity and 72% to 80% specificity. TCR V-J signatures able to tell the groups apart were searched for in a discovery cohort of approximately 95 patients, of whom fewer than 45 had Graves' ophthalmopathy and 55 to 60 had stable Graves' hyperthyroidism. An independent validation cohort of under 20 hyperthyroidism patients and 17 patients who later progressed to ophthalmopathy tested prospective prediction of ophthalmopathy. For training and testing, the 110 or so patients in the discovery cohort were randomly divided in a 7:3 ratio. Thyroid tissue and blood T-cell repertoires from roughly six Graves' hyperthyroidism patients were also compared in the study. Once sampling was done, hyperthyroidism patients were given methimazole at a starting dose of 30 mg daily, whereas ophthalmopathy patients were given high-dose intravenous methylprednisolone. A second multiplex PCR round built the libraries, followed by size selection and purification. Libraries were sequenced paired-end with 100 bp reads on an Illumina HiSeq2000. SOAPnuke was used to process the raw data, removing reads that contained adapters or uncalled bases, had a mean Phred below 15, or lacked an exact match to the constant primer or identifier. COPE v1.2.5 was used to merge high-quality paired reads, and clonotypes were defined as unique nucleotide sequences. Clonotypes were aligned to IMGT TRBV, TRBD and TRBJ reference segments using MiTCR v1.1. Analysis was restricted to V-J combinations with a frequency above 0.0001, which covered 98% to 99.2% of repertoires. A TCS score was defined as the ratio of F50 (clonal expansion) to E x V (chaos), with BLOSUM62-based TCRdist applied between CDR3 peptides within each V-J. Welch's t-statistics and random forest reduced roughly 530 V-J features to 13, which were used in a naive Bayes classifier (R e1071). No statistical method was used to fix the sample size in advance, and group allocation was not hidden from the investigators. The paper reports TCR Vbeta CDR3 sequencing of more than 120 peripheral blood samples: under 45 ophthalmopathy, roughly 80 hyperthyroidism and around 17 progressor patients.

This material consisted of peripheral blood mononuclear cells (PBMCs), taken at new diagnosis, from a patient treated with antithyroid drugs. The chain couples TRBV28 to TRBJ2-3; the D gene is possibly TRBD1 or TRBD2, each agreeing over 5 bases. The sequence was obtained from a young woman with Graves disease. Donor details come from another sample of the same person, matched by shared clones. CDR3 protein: CASKGRRWGRGFGYF. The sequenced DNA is TGTGCCAGCAAGGGTCGCCGGTGGGGACGCGGGTTTGGGTATTTT.